This TCR beta chain was captured by sequencing in a study of blood T cell repertoires in COVID-19. Study-level information: From T cells, B-cell-depleted T cells, or PBMCs came the material, which was cDNA or gDNA.

Using immunoSEQ multiplex PCR, the repertoire was profiled, and TCRdb retains in-frame clones only, with some absent. Seen here are 200,000 to 250,000 clones, approximately 84% observed once, and the top ten hold around 10%. Germline-derived CDR1 and CDR2 are SGDLS and YYNGEE. This CDR3 has 13 amino acids. With 0 bases removed from V and 5 bases from J, the gap between germline ends came to 6 bases. The origin of this receptor is a man aged 45-65 years with COVID-19, enrolled during active disease. The specimen sequenced was peripheral blood. The chain links TRBV9 to TRBJ1-5; D not certain. CDR3 nucleotide sequence: TGTGCCAGCAGCGTAGATGACTATCAGCCCCAGCATTTT. It yields the protein CASSVDDYQPQHF.